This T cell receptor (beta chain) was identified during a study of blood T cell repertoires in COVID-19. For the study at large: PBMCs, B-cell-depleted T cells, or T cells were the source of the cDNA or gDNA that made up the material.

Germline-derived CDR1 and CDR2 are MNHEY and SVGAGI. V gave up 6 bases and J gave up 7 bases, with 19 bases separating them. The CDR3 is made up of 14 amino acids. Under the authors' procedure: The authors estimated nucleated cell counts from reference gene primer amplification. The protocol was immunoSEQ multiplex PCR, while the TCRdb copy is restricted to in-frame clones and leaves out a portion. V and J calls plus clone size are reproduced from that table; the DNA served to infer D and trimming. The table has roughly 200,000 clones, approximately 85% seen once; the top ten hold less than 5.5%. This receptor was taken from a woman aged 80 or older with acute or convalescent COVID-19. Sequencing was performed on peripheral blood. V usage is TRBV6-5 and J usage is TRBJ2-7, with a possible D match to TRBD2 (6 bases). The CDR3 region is CASRLLGLQGEQYF. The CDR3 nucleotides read TGTGCCAGCAGACTGCTGGGACTTCAAGGAGAGCAGTACTTC.